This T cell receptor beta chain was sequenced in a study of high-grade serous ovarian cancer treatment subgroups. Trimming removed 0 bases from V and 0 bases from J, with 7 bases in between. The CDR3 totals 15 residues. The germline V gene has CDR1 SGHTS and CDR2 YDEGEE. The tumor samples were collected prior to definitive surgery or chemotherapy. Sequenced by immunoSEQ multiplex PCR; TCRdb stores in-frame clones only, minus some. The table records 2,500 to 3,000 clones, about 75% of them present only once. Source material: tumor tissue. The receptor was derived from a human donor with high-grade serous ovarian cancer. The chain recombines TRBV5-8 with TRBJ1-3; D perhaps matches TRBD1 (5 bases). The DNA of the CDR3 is TGTGCCAGCAGCTTGGATGACAGCTCTGGAAACACCATATATTTT. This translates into CASSLDDSSGNTIYF.